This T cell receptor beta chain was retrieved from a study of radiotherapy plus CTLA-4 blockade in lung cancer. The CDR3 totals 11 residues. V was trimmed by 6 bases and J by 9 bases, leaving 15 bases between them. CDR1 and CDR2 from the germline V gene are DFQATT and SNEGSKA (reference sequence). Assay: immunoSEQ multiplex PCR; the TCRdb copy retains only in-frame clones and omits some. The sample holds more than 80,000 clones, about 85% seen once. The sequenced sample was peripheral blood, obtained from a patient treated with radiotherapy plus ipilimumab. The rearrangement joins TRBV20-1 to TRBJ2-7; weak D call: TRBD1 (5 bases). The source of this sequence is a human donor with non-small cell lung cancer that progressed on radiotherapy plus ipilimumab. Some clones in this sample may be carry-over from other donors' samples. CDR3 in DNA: TGCAGTGCCACCGACAGTGTAGGGCAGTACTTC. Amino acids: CSATDSVGQYF.